This T cell receptor beta chain was recorded in a study of T cells after yellow fever vaccination. On the study more broadly: Preparation used SMART-Seq v4 Ultra Low Input for the low-cell-number fractions. The study's findings and limits: Faster peaking, at day 5 versus 15, marked a secondary response that was weaker. Detected again after the booster were most primary-vaccination clones, at roughly 95% CD4 and about 89% CD8.

This clonotype was picked up many times. Its antigen is not identified. By 5'RACE template switching, TCR cDNA was produced, with a universal primer site and UMIs added in the process. TCRdb re-called the 5' RACE reads through MiXCR, storing one row per CDR3 protein. Among some 350,000 distinct CDR3 sequences listed, 3.5% to 4.5% were seen once. The CDR3 is 14 amino acids. J gave up 2 bases and V 6 bases, and 6 bases lay outside the gene matches. Germline lookup yields CDR1 SGHTA and CDR2 FQGNSA. The sample in question was PBMCs, obtained 5 days after the yellow fever booster vaccination. The chain couples TRBV7-2 to TRBJ2-5; 7 nucleotides match TRBD2. This receptor was obtained from a man younger than 35 who received the YFV17D yellow fever vaccine. DNA of the CDR3: TGTGCCAGCAGGTTTGGGGGGGGGCAAGAGACCCAGTACTTC. Residues: CASRFGGGQETQYF.